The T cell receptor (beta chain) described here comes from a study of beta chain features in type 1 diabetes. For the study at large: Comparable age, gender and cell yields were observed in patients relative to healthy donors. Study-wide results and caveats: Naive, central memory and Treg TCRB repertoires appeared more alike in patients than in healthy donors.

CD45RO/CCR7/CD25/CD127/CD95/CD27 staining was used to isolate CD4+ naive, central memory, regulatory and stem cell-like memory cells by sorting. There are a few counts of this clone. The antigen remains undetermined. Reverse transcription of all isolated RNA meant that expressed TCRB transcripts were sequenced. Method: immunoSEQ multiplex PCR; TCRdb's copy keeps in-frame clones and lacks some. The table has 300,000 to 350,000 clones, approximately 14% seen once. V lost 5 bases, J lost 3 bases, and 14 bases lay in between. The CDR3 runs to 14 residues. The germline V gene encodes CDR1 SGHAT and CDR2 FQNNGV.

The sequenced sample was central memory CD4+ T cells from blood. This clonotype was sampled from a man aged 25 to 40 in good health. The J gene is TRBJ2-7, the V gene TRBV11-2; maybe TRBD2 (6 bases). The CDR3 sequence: CASSEVSGRYEQYF. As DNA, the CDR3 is TGTGCCAGCAGCGAGGTCAGCGGGCGCTACGAGCAGTACTTC.